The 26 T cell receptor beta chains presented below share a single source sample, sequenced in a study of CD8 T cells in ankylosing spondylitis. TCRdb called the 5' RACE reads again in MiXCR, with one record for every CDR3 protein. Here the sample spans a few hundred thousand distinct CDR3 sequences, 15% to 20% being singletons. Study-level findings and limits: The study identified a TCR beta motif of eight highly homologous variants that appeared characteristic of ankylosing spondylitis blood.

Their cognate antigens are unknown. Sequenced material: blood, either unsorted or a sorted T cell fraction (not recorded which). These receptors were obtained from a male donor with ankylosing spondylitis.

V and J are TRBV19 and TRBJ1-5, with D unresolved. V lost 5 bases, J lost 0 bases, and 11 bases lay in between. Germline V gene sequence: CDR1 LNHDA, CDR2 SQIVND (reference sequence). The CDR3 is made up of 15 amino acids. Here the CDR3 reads CASSFSQYSNQPQHF. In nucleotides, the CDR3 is TGTGCCAGTAGTTTCAGCCAATATAGCAATCAGCCCCAGCATTTT.

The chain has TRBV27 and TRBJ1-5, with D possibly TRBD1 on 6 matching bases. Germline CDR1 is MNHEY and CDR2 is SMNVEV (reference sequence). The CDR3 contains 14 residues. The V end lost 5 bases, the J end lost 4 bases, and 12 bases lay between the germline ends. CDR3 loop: CASSTSGANQPQHF. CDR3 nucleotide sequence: TGTGCCAGCAGTACCTCAGGGGCTAATCAGCCCCAGCATTTT.

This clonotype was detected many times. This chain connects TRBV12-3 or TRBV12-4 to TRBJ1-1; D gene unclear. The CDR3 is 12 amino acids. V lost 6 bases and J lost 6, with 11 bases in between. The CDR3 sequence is CASSPGPSEAFF. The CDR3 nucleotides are TGTGCCAGCAGCCCAGGACCGTCTGAAGCTTTCTTT.

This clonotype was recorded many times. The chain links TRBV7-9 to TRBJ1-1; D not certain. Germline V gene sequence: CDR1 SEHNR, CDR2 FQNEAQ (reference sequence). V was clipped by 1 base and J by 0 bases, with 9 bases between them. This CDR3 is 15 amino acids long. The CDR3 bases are TGTGCCAGCAGCTTAGGTGGTGGGATGAACACTGAAGCTTTCTTT. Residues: CASSLGGGMNTEAFF. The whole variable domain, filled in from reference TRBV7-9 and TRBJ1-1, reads DTGVSQNPRHKITKRGQNVTFRCDPISEHNRLYWYRQTLGQGPEFLTYFQNEAQLEKSRLLSDRFSAERPKGSFSTLEIQRTEQGDSAMYLCASSLGGGMNTEAFFGQGTRLTVV.

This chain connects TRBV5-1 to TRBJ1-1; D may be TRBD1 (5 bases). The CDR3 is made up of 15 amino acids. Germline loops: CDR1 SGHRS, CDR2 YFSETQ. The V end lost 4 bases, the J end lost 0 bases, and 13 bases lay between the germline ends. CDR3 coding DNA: TGCGCCAGCAGCCTAAGGGACTCTGTGAACACTGAAGCTTTCTTT. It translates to CASSLRDSVNTEAFF.

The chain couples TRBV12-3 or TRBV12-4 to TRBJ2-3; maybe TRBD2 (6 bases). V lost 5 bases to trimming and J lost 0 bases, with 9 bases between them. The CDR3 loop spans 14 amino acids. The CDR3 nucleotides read TGTGCCAGCAGTAGGGCGGGAAGCACAGATACGCAGTATTTT. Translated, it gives CASSRAGSTDTQYF.

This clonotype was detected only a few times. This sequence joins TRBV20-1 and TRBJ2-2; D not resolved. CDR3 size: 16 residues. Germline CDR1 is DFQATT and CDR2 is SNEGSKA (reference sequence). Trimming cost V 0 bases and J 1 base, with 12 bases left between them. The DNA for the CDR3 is TGCAGTGCTAGAGACGTCTTACACGGGAACACCGGGGAGCTGTTTTTT. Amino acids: CSARDVLHGNTGELFF.

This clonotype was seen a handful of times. CDR3 residues: CASSPAELGRPPEQYF. The DNA for the CDR3 is TGCGCCAGCAGCCCTGCTGAGCTTGGGAGACCTCCCGAGCAGTACTTC. V usage is TRBV4-1 and J usage is TRBJ2-7, with D possibly being TRBD2 (5 bases). The CDR3 covers 16 residues. CDR1 MGHRA and CDR2 YSYEKL come from the germline V gene. V lost 4 bases to trimming and J lost 6 bases, with 22 bases between them.

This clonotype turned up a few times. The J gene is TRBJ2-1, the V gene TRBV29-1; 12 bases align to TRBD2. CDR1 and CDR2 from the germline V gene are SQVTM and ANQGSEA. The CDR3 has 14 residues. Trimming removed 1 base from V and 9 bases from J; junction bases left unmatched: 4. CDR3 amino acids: CSVEGLAGVCEQFF. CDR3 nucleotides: TGCAGCGTTGAAGGACTAGCGGGAGTCTGTGAGCAGTTCTTC.

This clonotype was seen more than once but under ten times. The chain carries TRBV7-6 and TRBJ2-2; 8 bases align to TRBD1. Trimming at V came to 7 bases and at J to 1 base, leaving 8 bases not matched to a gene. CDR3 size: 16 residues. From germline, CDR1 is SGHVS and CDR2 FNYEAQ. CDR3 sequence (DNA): TGTGCCAGCACTAGCCAGGGGGCAGGGAACACCGGGGAGCTGTTTTTT. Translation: CASTSQGAGNTGELFF.

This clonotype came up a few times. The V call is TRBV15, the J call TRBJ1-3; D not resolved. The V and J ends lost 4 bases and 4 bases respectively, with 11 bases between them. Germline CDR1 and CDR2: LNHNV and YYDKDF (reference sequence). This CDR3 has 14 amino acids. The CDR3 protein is CATSTHTVGNTIYF. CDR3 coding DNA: TGTGCCACCAGCACCCATACCGTCGGAAACACCATATATTTT. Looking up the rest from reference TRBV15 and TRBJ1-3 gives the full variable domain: DAMVIQNPRYQVTQFGKPVTLSCSQTLNHNVMYWYQQKSSQAPKLLFHYYDKDFNNEADTPDNFQSRRPNTSFCFLDIRSPGLGDTAMYLCATSTHTVGNTIYFGEGSWLTVV.

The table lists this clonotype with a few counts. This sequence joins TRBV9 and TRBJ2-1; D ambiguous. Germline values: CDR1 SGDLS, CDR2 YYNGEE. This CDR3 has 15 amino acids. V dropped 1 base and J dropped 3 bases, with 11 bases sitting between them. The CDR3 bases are TGTGCCAGCAGCGTACTAGTCTCGGACTACAATGAGCAGTTCTTC. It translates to CASSVLVSDYNEQFF.

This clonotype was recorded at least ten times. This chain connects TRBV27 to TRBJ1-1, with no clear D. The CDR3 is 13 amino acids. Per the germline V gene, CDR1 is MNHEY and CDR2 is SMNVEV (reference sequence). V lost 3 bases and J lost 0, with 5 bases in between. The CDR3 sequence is CASSFSMNTEAFF. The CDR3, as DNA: TGTGCCAGCAGTTTCAGCATGAACACTGAAGCTTTCTTT.

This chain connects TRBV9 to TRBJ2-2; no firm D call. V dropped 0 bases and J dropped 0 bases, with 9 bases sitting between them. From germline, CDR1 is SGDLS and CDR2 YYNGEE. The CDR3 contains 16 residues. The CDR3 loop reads CASSVGPSSNTGELFF. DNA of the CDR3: TGTGCCAGCAGCGTAGGCCCCTCCTCGAACACCGGGGAGCTGTTTTTT.

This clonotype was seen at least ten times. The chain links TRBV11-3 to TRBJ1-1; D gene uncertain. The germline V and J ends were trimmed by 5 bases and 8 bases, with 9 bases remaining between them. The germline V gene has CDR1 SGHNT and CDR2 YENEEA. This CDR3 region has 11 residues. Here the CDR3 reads CASSLGQEAFF. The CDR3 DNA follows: TGTGCCAGCAGCCTAGGGCAAGAAGCTTTCTTT.

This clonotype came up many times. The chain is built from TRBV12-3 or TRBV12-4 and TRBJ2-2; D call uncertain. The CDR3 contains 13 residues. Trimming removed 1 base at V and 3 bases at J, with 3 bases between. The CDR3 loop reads CASSLGHTGELFF. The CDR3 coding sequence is TGTGCCAGCAGTTTAGGGCACACCGGGGAGCTGTTTTTT.

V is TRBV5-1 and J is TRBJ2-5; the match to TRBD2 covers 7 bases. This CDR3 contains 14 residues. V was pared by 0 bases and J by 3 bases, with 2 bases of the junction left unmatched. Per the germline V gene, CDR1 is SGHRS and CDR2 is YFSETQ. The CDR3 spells CASSLEGREETQYF. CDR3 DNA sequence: TGCGCCAGCAGCTTGGAAGGGAGGGAAGAGACCCAGTACTTC.

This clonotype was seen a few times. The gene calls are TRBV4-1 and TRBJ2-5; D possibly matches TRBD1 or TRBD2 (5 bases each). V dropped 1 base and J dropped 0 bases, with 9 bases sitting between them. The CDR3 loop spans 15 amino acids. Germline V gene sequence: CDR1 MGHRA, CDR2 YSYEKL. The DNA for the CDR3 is TGCGCCAGCAGCCAAGTTGTGGGGGACCAAGAGACCCAGTACTTC. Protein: CASSQVVGDQETQYF.

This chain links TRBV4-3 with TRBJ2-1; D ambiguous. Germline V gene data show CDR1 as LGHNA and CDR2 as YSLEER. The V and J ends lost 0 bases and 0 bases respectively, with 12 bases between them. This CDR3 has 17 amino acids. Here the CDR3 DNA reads TGCGCCAGCAGCCAAGATGTGGCGGCCAGCTCCTACAATGAGCAGTTCTTC. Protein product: CASSQDVAASSYNEQFF.

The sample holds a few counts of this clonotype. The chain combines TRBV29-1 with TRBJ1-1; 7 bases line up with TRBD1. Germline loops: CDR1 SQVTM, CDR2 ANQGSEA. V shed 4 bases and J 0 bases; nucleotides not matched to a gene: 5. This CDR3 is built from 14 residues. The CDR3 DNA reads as TGCAGCGTTGTACAGGGGCTCATGAACACTGAAGCTTTCTTT. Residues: CSVVQGLMNTEAFF.

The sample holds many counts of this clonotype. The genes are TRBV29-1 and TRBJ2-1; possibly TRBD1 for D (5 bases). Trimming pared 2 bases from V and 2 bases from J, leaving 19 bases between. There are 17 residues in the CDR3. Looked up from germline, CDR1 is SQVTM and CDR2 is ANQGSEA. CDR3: CSVELGVSLGAYNEQFF. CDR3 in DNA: TGCAGCGTTGAATTAGGGGTTTCCCTTGGCGCCTACAATGAGCAGTTCTTC.

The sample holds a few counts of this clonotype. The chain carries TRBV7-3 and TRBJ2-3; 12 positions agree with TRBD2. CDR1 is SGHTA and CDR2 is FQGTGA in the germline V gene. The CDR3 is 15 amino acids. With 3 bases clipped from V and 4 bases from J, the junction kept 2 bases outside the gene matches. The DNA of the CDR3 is TGTGCCAGCAGCTTGACTAGCGGGGGCTCAGATACGCAGTATTTT. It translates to CASSLTSGGSDTQYF.

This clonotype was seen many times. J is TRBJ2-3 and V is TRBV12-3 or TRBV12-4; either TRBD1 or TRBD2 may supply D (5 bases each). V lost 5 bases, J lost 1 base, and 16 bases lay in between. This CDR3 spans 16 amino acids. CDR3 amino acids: CASSLPVGVGTDTQYF. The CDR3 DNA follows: TGTGCCAGCAGTCTCCCTGTGGGGGTCGGCACAGATACGCAGTATTTT.

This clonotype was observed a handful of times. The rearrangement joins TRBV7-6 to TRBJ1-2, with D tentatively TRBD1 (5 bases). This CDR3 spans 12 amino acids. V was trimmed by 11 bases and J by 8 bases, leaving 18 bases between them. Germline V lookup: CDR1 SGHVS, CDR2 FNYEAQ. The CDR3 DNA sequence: TGTGCCTTCGGGACGGATAACGTCGGCTACACCTTC. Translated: CAFGTDNVGYTF.

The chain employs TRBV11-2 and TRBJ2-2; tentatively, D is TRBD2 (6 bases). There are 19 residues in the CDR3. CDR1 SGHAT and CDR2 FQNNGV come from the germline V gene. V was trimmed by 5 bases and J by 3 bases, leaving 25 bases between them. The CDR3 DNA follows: TGTGCCAGCAGCATCAACCGCCCCGGGGGAGCCAACTACACCGGGGAGCTGTTTTTT. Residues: CASSINRPGGANYTGELFF.

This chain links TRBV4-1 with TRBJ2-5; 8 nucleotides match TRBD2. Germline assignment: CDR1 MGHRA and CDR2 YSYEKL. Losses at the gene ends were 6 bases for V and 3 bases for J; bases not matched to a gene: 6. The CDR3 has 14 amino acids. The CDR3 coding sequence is TGCGCCAGCAGACAACCGGGACTAGAAGAGACCCAGTACTTC. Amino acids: CASRQPGLEETQYF.